Following are 15 T cell receptor beta chains from one sample sequenced in a study of cytomegalovirus exposure and HLA in healthy donors. Primers for the PCR totalled 60 Vbeta and 13 Jbeta. Assay: immunoSEQ multiplex PCR; the TCRdb copy retains only in-frame clones and omits some. The table lists some 170,000 clones, about four fifths of them singletons. What was sequenced was PBMCs. The receptors here all came from a woman aged 18 to 35 in good health and CMV-seropositive.

This clone was observed once. The chain has TRBV28 and TRBJ2-1; possible D gene TRBD1, 6 bases. Germline values: CDR1 MDHEN, CDR2 SYDVKM. V gave up 1 base and J gave up 4 bases, with 14 bases separating them. The CDR3 loop spans 16 amino acids. CDR3 bases: TGTGCCAGCAGTTTATCAGGACAGACTCTTTACAATGAGCAGTTCTTC. It yields the protein CASSLSGQTLYNEQFF.

The chain is built from TRBV10-2 and TRBJ1-4; possible D gene TRBD1, 5 bases. The V and J ends lost 6 bases and 6 bases respectively, with 14 bases between them. The germline CDR1 and CDR2 sequences are WSHSY and SAAADI. This CDR3 has 14 amino acids. The CDR3 DNA reads TGCGCCAGCAGGGGGCGAATCAAGGATGAAAAACTGTTTTTT. Translated, it gives CASRGRIKDEKLFF.

A few counts support this clone. V gene TRBV21-1 combines with J gene TRBJ2-3; TRBD1 is the table's D call and was not checked against the DNA. TRBV21-1 is classified as a pseudogene. The CDR3 runs to 14 residues. CDR3 sequence: CATHSRGWGDTQYF. In nucleotides, the CDR3 is TGTGCCACCCACTCCAGGGGGTGGGGAGATACGCAGTATTTT.

Only one count was recorded for this clone. The gene calls are TRBV6-5 and TRBJ1-4, with D tentatively TRBD1 (6 bases). The CDR3 spans 15 residues. Germline V gene lookup returns CDR1 MNHEY and CDR2 SVGAGI. V was trimmed by 9 bases and J by 1 base, leaving 15 bases between them. DNA for the CDR3: TGTGCCAGTCGAGACGGGACACAAACTAATGAAAAACTGTTTTTT. Protein sequence: CASRDGTQTNEKLFF.

The V call is TRBV28, the J call TRBJ2-3, with D perhaps TRBD2 (6 bases). The V gene lost 5 bases and the J gene lost 5 bases, with 14 bases spanning the gap. The V gene's germline CDR1 is MDHEN and CDR2 SYDVKM. The CDR3 contains 14 residues. This CDR3 is CASSLHRGRDTQYF. The CDR3 DNA sequence: TGTGCCAGCAGTCTTCATCGGGGGAGAGATACGCAGTATTTT. The whole variable domain, filled in from reference TRBV28 and TRBJ2-3, reads DVKVTQSSRYLVKRTGEKVFLECVQDMDHENMFWYRQDPGLGLRLIYFSYDVKMKEKGDIPEGYSVSREKKERFSLILESASTNQTSMYLCASSLHRGRDTQYFGPGTRLTVL.

V is TRBV2 and J is TRBJ2-3; 7 bases line up with TRBD2. Germline CDR1 SNHLY, CDR2 FYNNEI. J lost 2 bases, V lost 6 bases, and 5 bases had no gene match. This CDR3 has 14 residues. The CDR3 protein is CASSRLANTDTQYF. The CDR3 bases are TGTGCCAGCAGCAGACTAGCAAACACAGATACGCAGTATTTT.

The rearrangement uses TRBV9 and TRBJ2-1, with TRBD2 as a possible D gene (5 bases). The germline CDR1 and CDR2 sequences are SGDLS and YYNGEE. The CDR3 length is 13 residues. With 5 bases removed from V and 2 bases from J, the gap between germline ends came to 8 bases. CDR3 protein: CASSRGPYNEQFF. The CDR3 DNA is TGTGCCAGCAGTCGAGGGCCCTACAATGAGCAGTTCTTC.

The chain uses TRBV9 and TRBJ2-3; tentative D call: TRBD2 (6 bases). The CDR3 runs to 16 residues. The germline gives CDR1 SGDLS, CDR2 YYNGEE. V lost 0 bases, J lost 5 bases, and 16 bases lay in between. The CDR3 DNA is TGTGCCAGCAGCGTAGGGGCTAGCGAGCAACTAGATACGCAGTATTTT. Its protein is CASSVGASEQLDTQYF.

This chain connects TRBV28 to TRBJ1-1; D unresolved. V gave up 5 bases and J gave up 5 bases, with 12 bases separating them. In germline, CDR1 is MDHEN, CDR2 SYDVKM. CDR3 size: 13 residues. In nucleotides, the CDR3 is TGTGCCAGCAGTCCAACTGAGGGAACTGAAGCTTTCTTT. Its protein is CASSPTEGTEAFF.

This chain connects TRBV4-3 to TRBJ1-2; a weak D match, TRBD1 (5 bases). The CDR3 has 14 residues. The V end was cut by 4 bases, the J end by 1 base, with 10 bases between. The V gene's germline CDR1 is LGHNA and CDR2 YSLEER. Here the CDR3 reads CASSRGGDNYGYTF. The CDR3, as DNA: TGCGCCAGCAGCCGCGGGGGTGATAACTATGGCTACACCTTC.

The table lists this clone with a count of one. Distinct nucleotide sequences in the sample also encode this CDR3. This sequence joins TRBV11-2 and TRBJ2-3; a possible D gene is TRBD1 (7 bases). The CDR3 runs to 16 residues. Trimming left V 0 bases short and J 3 bases short, with 13 bases between. Germline V gene lookup returns CDR1 SGHAT and CDR2 FQNNGV. CDR3: CASSLDLTGRTDTQYF. CDR3 nucleotides: TGTGCCAGCAGCTTAGATCTGACAGGGAGGACAGATACGCAGTATTTT.

The chain links TRBV19 to TRBJ2-5; tentative D call: TRBD2 (5 bases). The germline V gene encodes CDR1 LNHDA and CDR2 SQIVND (reference sequence). V was cut by 6 bases and J by 2 bases, with 13 bases left in between. The CDR3 totals 14 residues. DNA of the CDR3: TGTGCCAGTAGCCGACCGGGATTACAAGAGACCCAGTACTTC. Protein product: CASSRPGLQETQYF.

The chain has TRBV27 and TRBJ1-5; D may be TRBD1 (6 bases). Germline CDR1 is MNHEY and CDR2 is SMNVEV (reference sequence). V dropped 6 bases and J dropped 5 bases, with 17 bases sitting between them. This CDR3 has 15 residues. For the CDR3, the DNA is TGTGCCAGCAGCTCCGGGGGGCTTGGATATCAGCCCCAGCATTTT. Its protein product is CASSSGGLGYQPQHF.

This clone was observed a few times. The chain joins TRBV7-9 to TRBJ1-5; 8 nucleotides match TRBD1. Germline V lookup: CDR1 SEHNR, CDR2 FQNEAQ (reference sequence). The CDR3 extends over 18 amino acids. V lost 4 bases and J lost 0; bases outside the gene matches: 11. CDR3 in amino acids: CASSSTGGGGHSNQPQHF. The CDR3 DNA sequence: TGTGCCAGCAGCTCCACAGGGGGTGGGGGGCATAGCAATCAGCCCCAGCATTTT.

The CDR3 loop is CASSARGSSMNTEAFF. The CDR3 nucleotides read TGTGCCAGCAGCGCTAGGGGGTCCTCCATGAACACTGAAGCTTTCTTT. V and J are TRBV7-9 and TRBJ1-1; possible D gene TRBD1, 6 bases. Per the germline V gene, CDR1 is SEHNR and CDR2 is FQNEAQ (reference sequence). The CDR3 is made up of 16 amino acids. V was clipped by 5 bases and J by 0 bases, with 16 bases between them.